The sequence of this T cell receptor beta chain was determined in a study of cytomegalovirus exposure and HLA in healthy donors (TCRdb year 2017). Context from the whole study: An earlier analysis of approximately 600 of the donors reported roughly 300 Gb of sequence data and 120 million or so unique TCR beta sequences from 150 million to 200 million T cells. Donor age, sex, ethnicity and CMV serostatus were compiled alongside the repertoire data. Rather than drawing on any new phenotypic data, the later analysis identified candidate immune exposures from TCR beta sequences and the way those sequences occurred across donors. Of the approximately 400 genotyped donors, 65% to 90% were placed in the genetic ancestry cluster associated with self-reported Caucasian donors. An early release covering roughly 580 HLA-typed donors comprised about 290 gigabases of sequencing data and roughly 85 million unique TCR sequences. HLA typing covered class I and class II loci at four-digit resolution. All discovery cohort repertoires had been generated on a single sequencing platform. Four or five DR-DQ haplotypes were handled as single units for association and clustering, since linkage in the cohort was strong. The number of donors typed differed by locus, with roughly 620-630 for A, B, C, DRB1 and DQB1, around 520 for DQA1, 600 to 610 for DPA1, and around 450 for DPB1. A later analysis re-analyzed previously published TCR beta repertoires from several hundred donors and added high-resolution HLA genotyping to study TCR occurrence patterns. An earlier analysis of around 580 of the donors used high-throughput TCR beta sequencing to judge whether each TCR beta V gene segment behaved as functional or pseudogenic. High-throughput TCR immunosequencing, statistical association of individual TCRs with disease status, and machine learning were combined to predict cytomegalovirus infection status. Using immunosequencing, the study profiled T cell repertoires from some 670 subjects and related those repertoires to cytomegalovirus serostatus. The study aimed to test whether signatures of past pathogen exposure could be identified by cataloging public T cell receptors. Besides the first cohort of around 670 subjects, a separate validation cohort made up of 90 to 150 different subjects was used. On average, approximately 250,000 unique TCR beta nucleotide sequences were sequenced per donor among 350 to 400 genotyped donors of the cohort, with 15% to 20% of those sequences being non-productive. A later genetic analysis took genome-wide SNP genotypes for about 65% of the 666 donors and used that subset as a discovery cohort.

Concerning this clone: No antigen is known for it. It has no much larger one-base neighbor in the sample; base qualities were not kept.

From the germline V gene, CDR1 is ENHRY and CDR2 is SYGVKD. Its CDR3 holds 14 amino acids, cysteine through phenylalanine. Just CDR3 DNA is preserved here, 42 bases in frame from base 1. V loses 11 bases of germline sequence and J loses 2 bases, and the interval between the two ends is 16 bases. Libraries were prepared through the immunoSEQ multiplex PCR assay. For the multiplex PCR, a mixture combining 60 forward primers for TCR Vbeta segments and 13 reverse primers for TCR Jbeta segments was used. Amplification of the CDR3 region of rearranged TCR beta genes was performed with a multiplex PCR assay on genomic DNA. The Illumina HiSeq System was used to sequence the amplified TCR beta libraries as 87-base-pair reads. The original methods were these. A later analysis counted approximately 84 million unique TCR beta chains across the 650 to 700 repertoires, and some 11 million of these chains were shared by at least two donors. A nearest-neighbor algorithm error-corrected the raw reads and collapsed the reads into unique sequences, merging closely related sequences to remove PCR and sequencing errors. To assign V, D and J gene segments, CDR3 sequences were aligned to IMGT reference sequences. For a sequence to be retained, a match of at least six nucleotides to both a V gene segment and a J gene segment was required. A rearrangement was called productive if the CDR3 had no stop codons and remained in frame with V and J, and every other rearrangement was called non-productive. Following IMGT convention, CDR3 was defined as the stretch from the second conserved V-encoded cysteine to the conserved J-encoded phenylalanine. The earlier analysis of a few hundred of the donors excluded sequences that lacked an unambiguous match to a single V gene segment. In an earlier analysis of several hundred of the donors, V segments were called functional above 56.7% productive rearrangements and were called segregating when the between-donor standard deviation exceeded 5%. A statistical classification framework was built to diagnose cytomegalovirus status from the catalog of TCR beta chain sequences. In a later analysis, V and J genes were assigned by comparing TCR nucleotide sequences against IMGT/GENE-DB human TR gene sequences. Using the TCRdist pipeline, a later analysis assigned CDR3 sequences along with most-parsimonious VDJ recombination scenarios. A later analysis defined each TCR beta chain by its CDR3 amino acid sequence plus V-gene family, and excluded reads lacking a unique V-gene family. As a way to deal with suspected cross-contamination and a sequencing artifact, a later analysis dropped 450 to 600 nucleotide sequences that were highly shared and had low generation probability. A later analysis calculated a clonal expansion index for each public chain from normalized within-repertoire ranks of inferred template counts. A later analysis computed generation probabilities with a VDJ recombination model fitted to out-of-frame rearrangements, and checked the results against IGoR. Hypergeometric tests were used in a later analysis to score TCR-TCR, TCR-HLA and TCR-CMV co-occurrence, with a repertoire-size bias correction applied to the TCR pairs. To estimate false discovery rates, a later analysis permuted the HLA or CMV assignments 20 times. In a later analysis, co-occurring TCRs were grouped with DBSCAN, and TCRdist sequence similarity was added when clustering was performed within HLA-allele-positive subsets. For co-occurrence clustering, repertoires with fewer than 30,000 or more than 120,000 public chains were excluded, along with several repertoires with anomalous nucleotide sharing. What TCRdb holds here is the immuneACCESS table cut down to in-frame rearrangements. Part of the clones is not present; checked against another copy, under half of the missing clones reflect an unresolved V gene, and the others are unexplained. The DNA was the basis for D and trimming; V, J and clone size are from that table. For this sample there are over 100,000 clones; just under 70% appear just once. The top ten hold 4.5% to 5.5% of the sample.

Overall study results and their limits: In an earlier analysis of about 550 of the donors, most TCR beta V segments were observed in productive rearrangements about 87% or about 30% of the time, broadly matching IMGT annotations. Most TCR sequences were observed very rarely across donors, whereas some public TCRs were present in many individuals. In a later analysis, HLA-associated TCR beta chains were found to be more clonally expanded and to have lower generation probabilities than equally common non-associated chains. Several of the top co-occurrence clusters appeared to be linked to parvovirus B19, influenza, CMV and Epstein-Barr virus, according to a later analysis. In this cohort, only TCR beta chains were sequenced, and detectable features were limited by the absence of alpha or paired-chain data. Because some donors lacked HLA typing at each locus, the association tests relied only on the typed subset. According to the authors, the approach could potentially be generalized to other disease states and immunological phenotypes. A total of roughly 160 TCR beta chains were listed by the study as associated with cytomegalovirus. When HLA alleles, especially DR and DQ, strongly co-occurred, attributing TCR associations to individual alleles was difficult. The only immune exposure information available for the cohort was CMV serostatus. In a later analysis, 15,000 to 20,000 TCR beta sequences were associated with specific HLA alleles at a false discovery rate of 0.05. Presence/absence analyses assumed roughly uniform sequencing depth across donors, an assumption that may not hold. The earlier analysis of fewer than 750 of the donors excluded approximately 15 rarely observed V segments, including chromosome 9 orphons, because counts were too low. In vitro tests confirmed that three of the cytomegalovirus-associated TCR beta chains recognize cytomegalovirus antigens. In a later genetic analysis, a missense DCLRE1C variant was associated with V-gene and J-gene trimming of TCR beta chains, and the association was replicated in an independent cohort. A further reported finding was that TCR beta sequences accurately predicted the HLA-A and HLA-B alleles for most subjects in the first cohort. In both the original and validation cohorts, the classifier was reported to diagnose cytomegalovirus status with high specificity and sensitivity. In a later analysis, TCR association rates were found to vary across HLA loci, with the most associated TCRs seen for DRB1 alleles and the fewest for HLA-C alleles. The 87-base-pair reads could not distinguish some IMGT-functional V segments, including TRBV6-2 and TRBV6-3, so those segments were excluded. A group of highly shared sequence variants was considered likely to be a technical artifact of the sequencing pipeline. According to a later analysis, most CMV-associated TCR beta chains appeared to be HLA-restricted, and the HLA associations seemed to be driven largely by CMV exposure. A later genetic analysis reported fewer N-insertions in productive TCRs among donors in an Asian-associated ancestry cluster than the roughly 700-donor mean. Correlated functional status among segregating V segments might reflect linkage disequilibrium, but an unknown experimental factor could not be ruled out.

The cohort comprised fewer than 750 healthy bone marrow donors. At the time of sampling, every cohort member was nominally healthy, though immune exposures that went unrecorded were likely present. The donor tested CMV seropositive and was one of the 289 seropositive cohort members. Every donor gave a peripheral blood sample, and the peripheral blood mononuclear cells from that sample were used for TCR beta sequencing. Genomic DNA was extracted from the blood cell samples with the Qiagen DNeasy Blood Extraction Kit. The receptor comes from a woman aged 70-85 years in good health and CMV-seropositive. Sequencing input: PBMCs. The sequence joins TRBV10-3 to TRBJ1-3; the D gene is possibly TRBD1, with 6 bases matching. The nucleotide sequence is given as TGTGCCTCAGAAGGGGGTATGGCTGGAAACACCATATATTTT. This translates into CASEGGMAGNTIYF.